The 20 T cell receptor beta chains listed next were all sequenced from one sample in a study of T cell responses to AZD1222 COVID-19 vaccine. TCRdb keeps only in-frame clones here, not all; method: immunoSEQ multiplex PCR. The repertoire holds more than 100,000 clones, with 80% to 90% as singletons. The source material was peripheral blood, sampled on day 0 of AZD1222 vaccination. These receptors were taken from an adult in good health.

V usage is TRBV29-1 and J usage is TRBJ1-2, with D unclear. The V gene lost 4 bases and the J gene lost 4 bases, with 10 bases spanning the gap. There are 12 residues in the CDR3. Germline assignment: CDR1 SQVTM and CDR2 ANQGSEA. Here the CDR3 reads CSVVLLGYGYTF. For the CDR3, the DNA is TGCAGCGTTGTTTTACTAGGCTATGGCTACACCTTC.

The rearrangement links TRBV10-3 to TRBJ1-5, with 9 bases fitting TRBD1. This CDR3 spans 14 amino acids. Germline values: CDR1 ENHRY, CDR2 SYGVKD. Trimming removed 6 bases from V and 5 bases from J; junction bases left unmatched: 5. CDR3 sequence reads: CAIRDTGGYQPQHF. The CDR3 DNA follows: TGTGCCATCAGAGACACAGGGGGCTATCAGCCCCAGCATTTT.

The rearrangement joins TRBV5-1 to TRBJ1-2; no clear D. Germline CDR1 reads SGHRS; CDR2 reads YFSETQ. Deletions cut 5 bases from V and 6 bases from J, with 35 bases between. The CDR3 is made up of 20 amino acids. The CDR3 region is CASSLENYNPNTVGRDGYTF. CDR3 bases: TGCGCCAGCAGTCTAGAGAATTATAATCCAAACACCGTGGGTCGAGATGGCTACACCTTC.

This chain joins TRBV7-8 and TRBJ1-2; the D is unclear. The germline V and J ends were trimmed by 1 base and 7 bases, with 7 bases remaining between them. The CDR3 totals 12 residues. Germline V gene data show CDR1 as SGHVS and CDR2 as FQNEAQ. CDR3 bases: TGTGCCAGCAGCTTAGTAGGCACTGGCTACACCTTC. Its protein is CASSLVGTGYTF.

This clone was counted a single time. The gene calls are TRBV29-1 and TRBJ1-1, with 12 positions matching TRBD1. The germline gives CDR1 SQVTM, CDR2 ANQGSEA. CDR3 length: 16 residues. The V segment lost 6 bases and the J segment 7 bases; nucleotides outside the gene matches: 15. Here the CDR3 DNA reads TGCAGCGTCGCGCCCCTTTTGGGACAGGGGGCTGGTGAAGCTTTCTTT. Its protein is CSVAPLLGQGAGEAFF.

This clone was picked up one time. The V and J genes are TRBV5-1 and TRBJ2-7; the D is unclear. Germline V CDR1 and CDR2: SGHRS, YFSETQ. V dropped 0 bases and J dropped 0 bases, with 13 bases sitting between them. The CDR3 is 16 residues long. The CDR3 nucleotides are TGCGCCAGCAGCTTGGGGGGTCATGAGAGCTCCTACGAGCAGTACTTC. This codes for CASSLGGHESSYEQYF.

The chain recombines TRBV10-2 with TRBJ2-2, with TRBD1 matching over 9 bases. The germline V gene has CDR1 WSHSY and CDR2 SAAADI. The CDR3 loop spans 15 amino acids. V gave up 3 bases and J gave up 6 bases; unmatched junction bases: 5. CDR3 DNA sequence: TGCGCCAGCAGTGACGGGGACAGGGTTGCCGGGGAGCTGTTTTTT. It encodes CASSDGDRVAGELFF.

This clone was counted ten times or more. For the CDR3, the DNA is TGTGCCAGCAGGGGACCTACTAGGTCTGAAGCTTTCTTT. It codes for CASRGPTRSEAFF. V is TRBV6-5 and J is TRBJ1-1; tentative D call: TRBD1 (5 bases). This CDR3 is 13 amino acids long. V gave up 6 bases and J gave up 6 bases, with 14 bases separating them. The V gene's germline CDR1 is MNHEY and CDR2 SVGAGI.

The chain carries TRBV2 and TRBJ1-3; TRBD1 matches 7 bases. This CDR3 comprises 15 residues. Germline V gene data show CDR1 as SNHLY and CDR2 as FYNNEI. V trimming: 2 bases; J trimming: 2 bases; junction bases outside the gene matches: 3. The DNA for the CDR3 is TGTGCCAGCAGTGAACGCAGGGGGGCTGGAAACACCATATATTTT. It translates to CASSERRGAGNTIYF.

V and J are TRBV7-2 and TRBJ2-7; 8 bases map to TRBD2. The CDR3 spans 14 residues. V lost 5 bases and J lost 0; bases outside the gene matches: 3. Per germline, CDR1 SGHTA and CDR2 FQGNSA. DNA for the CDR3: TGTGCCAGCAGCCCCGCGGGAGGCTCCTACGAGCAGTACTTC. It yields the protein CASSPAGGSYEQYF.

The CDR3 here is CASSMGRRETQYF. CDR3 coding DNA: TGCGCCAGCAGCATGGGCCGAAGGGAGACCCAGTACTTC. J is TRBJ2-5 and V is TRBV5-1; D is ambiguous. The CDR3 has 13 amino acids. Trimming removed 4 bases at V and 5 bases at J, with 12 bases between. Germline V gene lookup returns CDR1 SGHRS and CDR2 YFSETQ.

The chain joins TRBV9 to TRBJ1-4, with D tentatively TRBD1 (6 bases). Germline CDR1 reads SGDLS; CDR2 reads YYNGEE. Deletions cut 0 bases from V and 4 bases from J, with 10 bases between. The CDR3 covers 15 residues. The CDR3 nucleotides are TGTGCCAGCAGCGTAGGGGGACACAATAATGAAAAACTGTTTTTT. Translated: CASSVGGHNNEKLFF. Together with reference TRBV9 and TRBJ1-4, the CDR3 gives the full variable domain: DSGVTQTPKHLITATGQRVTLRCSPRSGDLSVYWYQQSLDQGLQFLIQYYNGEERAKGNILERFSAQQFPDLHSELNLSSLELGDSALYFCASSVGGHNNEKLFFGSGTQLSVL.

The V gene is TRBV7-9, the J gene TRBJ1-2; no clear D. Trimming took 4 bases from V and 3 from J, leaving 18 bases between them. The length of the CDR3 is 16 residues. The germline gives CDR1 SEHNR, CDR2 FQNEAQ (reference sequence). The CDR3 region is CASSSALLRVDYGYTF. In DNA, the CDR3 is TGTGCCAGCAGCTCGGCCCTCCTTAGGGTAGACTATGGCTACACCTTC.

The chain carries TRBV6-5 and TRBJ1-5; D gene unclear. The germline V gene has CDR1 MNHEY and CDR2 SVGAGI. This CDR3 region has 15 residues. With 6 bases removed from V and 2 bases from J, the gap between germline ends came to 14 bases. The CDR3 spells CASSPAGQGNQPQHF. The CDR3, as DNA: TGTGCCAGCAGCCCCGCCGGGCAGGGCAATCAGCCCCAGCATTTT.

J is TRBJ2-3 and V is TRBV11-2, with 11 bases aligning to TRBD2. J gave up 5 bases and V 5 bases, and 15 bases lay outside the gene matches. In germline, CDR1 is SGHAT, CDR2 FQNNGV. The CDR3 contains 18 residues. The CDR3 is CASSPGWIAGGPGDTQYF. In DNA, the CDR3 is TGTGCCAGCAGCCCAGGGTGGATAGCGGGGGGGCCGGGAGATACGCAGTATTTT.

There are a few counts of this clone. The chain recombines TRBV10-3 with TRBJ1-4; 7 bases line up with TRBD1. This CDR3 spans 14 amino acids. Per the germline V gene, CDR1 is ENHRY and CDR2 is SYGVKD. The J segment lost 2 bases and the V segment lost 4 bases, leaving 1 base of the junction unmatched. The CDR3 sequence: CAISGTGTNEKLFF. Written as DNA, the CDR3 is TGTGCCATCAGTGGGACAGGCACTAATGAAAAACTGTTTTTT.

This clone was counted a few times. The V call is TRBV19, the J call TRBJ1-4; D is unclear. CDR3 length equals 16 residues. V lost 5 bases and J 0 bases, leaving 13 bases between the germline ends. Germline-derived CDR1 and CDR2 are LNHDA and SQIVND (reference sequence). As DNA, the CDR3 is TGTGCCAGTAGTCACACCCTGGTAGCAACTAATGAAAAACTGTTTTTT. This sequence encodes CASSHTLVATNEKLFF.

This chain links TRBV6-1 with TRBJ1-5; possible D gene TRBD1, 5 bases. Germline loops: CDR1 MNHNS, CDR2 SASEGT. Trimming stripped 3 bases from V and 9 bases from J, with 21 bases between. The CDR3 is made up of 16 amino acids. In DNA form, the CDR3 reads TGTGCCAGCAGTGACGGGCAGGGAGTAGACGGGAGGCCCCAGCATTTT. This translates into CASSDGQGVDGRPQHF.

This clone was seen a few times. The V call is TRBV19, the J call TRBJ2-1; 11 nucleotides agree with TRBD2. Unmatched junction bases numbered 13, after V lost 5 bases and J lost 10 bases. The CDR3 consists of 16 residues. Germline V gene lookup returns CDR1 LNHDA and CDR2 SQIVND (reference sequence). Here the CDR3 DNA reads TGTGCCAGTAGTGTATCTAGCGGGGGGCCCTCCAGGGAGCAGTTCTTC. Its protein is CASSVSSGGPSREQFF.

The chain is built from TRBV6-2 or TRBV6-3 and TRBJ1-3, with unresolved D. The CDR3 has 16 residues. Trimming left V 2 bases short and J 0 bases short, with 11 bases between. Germline lookup yields CDR1 MNHEY and CDR2 SVGEGT. CDR3 bases: TGTGCCAGCAGTTACAAGGGTACATCCTCTGGAAACACCATATATTTT. Amino acids: CASSYKGTSSGNTIYF.